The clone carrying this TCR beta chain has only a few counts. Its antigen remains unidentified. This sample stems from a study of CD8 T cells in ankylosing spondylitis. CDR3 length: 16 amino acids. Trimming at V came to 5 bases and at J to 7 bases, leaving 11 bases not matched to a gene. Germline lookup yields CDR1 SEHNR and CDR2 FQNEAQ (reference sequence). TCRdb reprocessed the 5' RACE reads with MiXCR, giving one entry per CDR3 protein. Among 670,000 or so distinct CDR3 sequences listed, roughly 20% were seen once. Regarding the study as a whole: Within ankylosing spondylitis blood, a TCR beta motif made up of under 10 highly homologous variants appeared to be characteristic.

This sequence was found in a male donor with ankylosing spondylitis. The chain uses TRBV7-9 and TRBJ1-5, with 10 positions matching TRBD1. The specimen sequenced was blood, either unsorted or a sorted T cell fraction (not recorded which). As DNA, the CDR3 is TGTGCCAGCAGCGCGACCGGGACAGGGGCGGTCCAGCCCCAGCATTTT. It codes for CASSATGTGAVQPQHF.